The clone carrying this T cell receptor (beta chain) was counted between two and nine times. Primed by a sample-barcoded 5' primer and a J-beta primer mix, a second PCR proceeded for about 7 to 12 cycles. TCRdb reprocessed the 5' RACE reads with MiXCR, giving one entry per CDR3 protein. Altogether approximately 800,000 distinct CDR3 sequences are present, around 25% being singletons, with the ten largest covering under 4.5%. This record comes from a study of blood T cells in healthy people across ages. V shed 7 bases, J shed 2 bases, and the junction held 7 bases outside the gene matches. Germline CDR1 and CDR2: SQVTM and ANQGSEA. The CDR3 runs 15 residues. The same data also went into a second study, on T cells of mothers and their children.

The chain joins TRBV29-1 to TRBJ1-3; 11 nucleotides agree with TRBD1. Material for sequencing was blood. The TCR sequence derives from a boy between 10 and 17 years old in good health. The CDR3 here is CSAGPGQGAGNTIYF. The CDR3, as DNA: TGCAGCGCCGGACCGGGACAGGGGGCTGGAAACACCATATATTTT.